These 13 T cell receptor beta chains were all obtained from the same sample, sequenced in a study of molecular identifiers for immune sequencing clone quantification. TCRdb fed the PCR reads into MiXCR, producing one record per CDR3 protein. Altogether over 300,000 distinct CDR3 sequences are present, over 20% being singletons, with the ten largest covering around 0.74%. Sequencing was done on a sample of naive CD8+ T cells from blood, with Jurkat cell RNA spiked in. The subset: FACS-sorted CD8+CD4-CCR7+CD45RA+ naive T cells. Receptors originate from a human donor in good health. Some libraries in this study had Jurkat cell RNA spiked in.

The sample holds many counts of this clonotype. The CDR3 loop reads CASSSLVRATDTQYF. CDR3 nucleotide sequence: TGTGCCAGCAGCTCCCTGGTCAGGGCCACAGATACGCAGTATTTT. The chain links TRBV7-9 to TRBJ2-3; D possibly corresponds to TRBD1 (5 bases). Germline lookup yields CDR1 SEHNR and CDR2 FQNEAQ (reference sequence). The CDR3 sequence is 15 residues long. Deletions cut 4 bases from V and 2 bases from J, with 13 bases between.

This clonotype came up many times. CDR3 sequence reads: CASRTQGDSSDTQYF. The DNA of the CDR3 is TGTGCCAGCAGGACCCAGGGGGATAGTTCAGATACGCAGTATTTT. The chain recombines TRBV27 with TRBJ2-3; 7 bases align to TRBD1. The length of the CDR3 is 15 residues. V lost 6 bases and J lost 4; bases outside the gene matches: 10. CDR1 is MNHEY and CDR2 is SMNVEV in the germline V gene (reference sequence).

This clonotype was detected a few times. Just one base apart from a much larger clone, this may be a read error. Because it lacks the conserved phenylalanine or tryptophan at the end, this CDR3 is likely a read error. This chain connects TRBV14 to TRBJ2-4; D ambiguous. The ends were cut back, 3 bases at V and 0 bases at J, with 9 bases in the middle. Germline V gene sequence: CDR1 SGHDN, CDR2 FVKESK. There are 15 residues in the CDR3. CDR3 sequence reads: CASSQEGIAKNIQYL. Written as DNA, the CDR3 is TGTGCCAGCAGCCAGGAAGGGATAGCCAAAAACATTCAGTACCTC.

At least ten counts were recorded for this clonotype. V is TRBV9 and J is TRBJ2-3; D is ambiguous. Trimming removed 0 bases at V and 4 bases at J, with 9 bases between. The CDR3 totals 14 residues. The germline gives CDR1 SGDLS, CDR2 YYNGEE. In nucleotides, the CDR3 is TGTGCCAGCAGCGTAGGTTTCGGCTCAGATACGCAGTATTTT. Encoded protein: CASSVGFGSDTQYF.

There are many counts of this clonotype. The gene calls are TRBV9 and TRBJ2-3; TRBD1 might be the D (6 bases). Trimming pared 3 bases from V and 1 base from J, leaving 12 bases between. The CDR3 is 15 amino acids. Germline CDR1 and CDR2: SGDLS and YYNGEE. CDR3: CASSESSGGTDTQYF. CDR3 in DNA: TGTGCCAGCAGCGAAAGTTCAGGGGGCACAGATACGCAGTATTTT.

This chain connects TRBV7-8 to TRBJ2-2; TRBD1 matches 8 bases. The CDR3 totals 15 residues. V gave up 1 base and J gave up 5 bases; unmatched junction bases: 3. The germline CDR1 and CDR2 sequences are SGHVS and FQNEAQ. The CDR3 region is CASSLGGTGTGELFF. CDR3 in DNA: TGTGCCAGCAGCTTAGGAGGGACAGGAACCGGGGAGCTGTTTTTT.

This clonotype was seen at least ten times. The rearrangement joins TRBV24-1 to TRBJ1-1; weak D call: TRBD1 (6 bases). Germline CDR1 KGHDR, CDR2 SFDVKD. The CDR3 contains 13 residues. Trimming stripped 7 bases from V and 1 base from J, with 9 bases between. The CDR3 loop is CATRETGNTEAFF. In nucleotides, the CDR3 is TGTGCCACCAGGGAGACAGGGAACACTGAAGCTTTCTTT.

This clonotype was seen more than once but under ten times. This chain uses TRBV12-3 or TRBV12-4 with TRBJ1-1, with D possibly matching TRBD1 (5 bases). The CDR3 is 11 amino acids. Trimming shortened V by 5 bases and J by 8 bases, and 9 bases separated the two germline ends. DNA of the CDR3: TGTGCCAGCAGTGTCGGGGGGGAAGCTTTCTTT. It specifies CASSVGGEAFF.

With regard to this clonotype: A much larger clonotype is one base distant, so this may be a read error. The chain links TRBV5-6 to TRBJ2-7; TRBD1 matches 9 bases. The CDR3 is 13 residues long. Germline V gives CDR1 SGHDT, CDR2 YYEEEE. Germline trimming cut 4 bases from V and 6 bases from J; bases unmatched to any gene: 5. The CDR3 sequence: CASSMGTGREQYF. In DNA form, the CDR3 reads TGTGCCAGCAGCATGGGGACAGGGCGCGAGCAGTACTTC.

A word on this clonotype: This may be a read error: a much more frequent sequence differs by one nucleotide. V and J are TRBV7-6 and TRBJ2-7, with 7 bases matching TRBD1. The germline gives CDR1 SGHVS, CDR2 FNYEAQ. The CDR3 length is 13 residues. The CDR3 spells CASGLHTGVEQYF. CDR3 bases: TGTGCCAGCGGCTTACACACAGGGGTCGAGCAGTACTTC.

Turning to this clonotype: The junction departs from germline at one end; a sequencing error may be responsible. The chain recombines TRBV10-2 with TRBJ1-1; the D gene is possibly TRBD1 (5 bases). The CDR3 is 11 residues long. Germline CDR1 reads WSHSY; CDR2 reads SAAADI. Written as DNA, the CDR3 is TGCGCCAGCAGTGATGGGGCAGAGGCCCGCTTT. As protein: CASSDGAEARF.

As concerns this clonotype: An end of the junction does not agree with germline; a read error may underlie this. The chain employs TRBV20-1 and TRBJ2-7, with D tentatively TRBD1 (6 bases). In germline, CDR1 is DFQATT, CDR2 SNEGSKA (reference sequence). The length of the CDR3 is 16 residues. DNA of the CDR3: TGCGGTGCTAACGGCAGGGGCGTACTCCCAATCTACGAGCAGTACTTC. Its translation: CGANGRGVLPIYEQYF.

This clonotype was counted many times. The chain recombines TRBV5-6 with TRBJ2-7; TRBD1 or TRBD2 may be the D gene (5 bases each). The CDR3 extends over 15 amino acids. The ends were cut back, 3 bases at V and 7 bases at J, with 20 bases in the middle. Germline values: CDR1 SGHDT, CDR2 YYEEEE. CDR3 sequence: CASSWRPGPQGEQYF. The DNA of the CDR3 is TGTGCCAGCAGCTGGAGACCGGGACCACAAGGGGAGCAGTACTTC.